This T cell receptor beta chain appears in the sequencing data of a study of T cells in localized non-small cell lung cancer (dated by TCRdb to the early 2020s). Some background on the complete study: The study analyzed T cell repertoires of hundreds of early-stage NSCLC patients, comparing tumors and uninvolved tumor-adjacent lungs. All 240 or so NSCLC patients in the cohort were treatment-naive and had localized lung tumors that were resected. A mean age of roughly 66 years was recorded for the NSCLC patients, of whom some 130 were male and around 100 were female. What the research found in general, with its limitations: Because multi-region sequencing of the tumors was not done, intratumor heterogeneity could not be ruled out. Higher T cell density in blood was associated with longer overall survival, whereas higher clonality in adjacent lung was associated with shorter survival. Since the design was exploratory, TCR variables were selected using unadjusted p-values with no false-discovery rate correction. A median of roughly 58 of the top 100 tumor clones were detected in paired uninvolved adjacent lung, and some 30 of these tumor clones were also found among the top 100 clones of the paired uninvolved adjacent lung. The highest T cell clonality was observed in uninvolved tumor-adjacent lung, where clonality exceeded that of tumor, suggesting that antigenic responses were more focused in uninvolved tumor-adjacent lung.

At diagnosis, tumor, uninvolved tumor-adjacent lung and peripheral blood were collected and then preserved as a mix of FFPE and fresh-frozen material. Blood samples were analyzed as peripheral blood mononuclear cells for TCR repertoire profiling. TCR beta CDR3 regions were sequenced from DNA using the immunoSEQ Assay. The paper's processing steps were these. T cell density was computed as TCR beta template counts normalized to usable DNA estimated by amplifying housekeeping genes. Richness was estimated with the preseqR package, extrapolating to 400,000 templates for PBMC samples and 120,000 templates for tissue samples. Clonality was defined as one minus Pielou's evenness. Tissue-enriched TCRs were identified by differential abundance testing using productive amino-acid clonotypes, minimum total count 5 and alpha 0.1. The Jaccard Index and the Morisita Overlap Index were used to quantify repertoire overlap between compartments. GLIPH grouped TCR beta CDR3s together with public tetramer-defined viral CDR3s, and a viral motif had to include at least three viral sequences and show V-gene enrichment. TCRdb stores this immuneACCESS table with in-frame sequences only. Part of the clones is absent; in the studies checked, under half of the shortfall reflects unresolved V genes, and no reason is known for the rest. V, J and clone size reflect that table, while D and trimming were determined from the DNA. For this sample the table gives 65,000 to 80,000 clones, of which around 85% were detected only once. The ten largest make up 1.3% of the sample.

Relative to germline, V is missing 3 bases and J is missing 9 bases, with 4 bases of the junction outside any gene match. The CDR3 measures 15 amino acids from cysteine to phenylalanine. Left in the record is the CDR3 DNA by itself, 45 bases read in frame from the first base. Reading the germline V gene gives CDR1 SGDLS and CDR2 YYNGEE. As regards this clone: Its target antigen remains unknown. Nothing much larger sits one base from this clone, and base qualities are not available.

The TCR comes from a female donor over 55 with stage I lung adenocarcinoma. The source material was peripheral blood, sampled before any cancer treatment. The receptor chain draws on TRBV9 and TRBJ2-1, with 15 central nucleotides matching TRBD2. CDR3 sequence: CASSGGLAGGFEQFF. DNA sequence: TGTGCCAGCAGCGGAGGACTAGCGGGGGGGTTTGAGCAGTTCTTC.